One sample yielded the 5 T cell receptor beta chains listed below, sequenced in a study of T cells after yellow fever vaccination. Each CDR3 protein is one row after TCRdb ran MiXCR on the 5' RACE reads. The table has 400,000 or so distinct CDR3 sequences, 15% to 20% seen once. The source material was PBMCs, sampled before the yellow fever booster vaccination. The origin of the receptors is a man in his late teens or twenties who received the YFV17D yellow fever vaccine.

In its sample, this clonotype was seen a few times. The chain recombines TRBV10-1 with TRBJ2-2; D uncertain. Germline V lookup: CDR1 WNHNN, CDR2 SYGVQD (reference sequence). With 3 bases removed from V and 3 bases from J, the gap between germline ends came to 14 bases. The CDR3 consists of 16 residues. The CDR3 reads CASSDLSRMDTGELFF. CDR3 bases: TGCGCCAGCAGTGACTTGTCCAGGATGGACACCGGGGAGCTGTTTTTT.

This clonotype was counted only a few times. DNA for the CDR3: TGTGCCAGCACCGAGCTGCTAGCGGAGCACAATGAGCAGTTCTTC. Its protein product is CASTELLAEHNEQFF. The chain recombines TRBV6-2 or TRBV6-3 with TRBJ2-1, with 7 nucleotides matching TRBD2. The CDR3 runs 15 residues. Germline CDR1 is MNHEY and CDR2 is SVGEGT. J was trimmed by 5 bases and V by 7 bases; bases with no gene match: 11.

This clonotype came up many times. The chain joins TRBV29-1 to TRBJ1-2; the D gene is possibly TRBD1 (5 bases). Germline CDR1 is SQVTM and CDR2 is ANQGSEA. Trimming removed 2 bases from V and 8 bases from J, with 21 bases in between. This CDR3 has 15 residues. The CDR3 nucleotides read TGCAGCGTTGAATTTGGGAGTGGGACCGGAGGGGGCTACACCTTC. Translation: CSVEFGSGTGGGYTF. Together with reference TRBV29-1 and TRBJ1-2, the CDR3 gives the full variable domain: SAVISQKPSRDICQRGTSLTIQCQVDSQVTMMFWYRQQPGQSLTLIATANQGSEATYESGFVIDKFPISRPNLTFSTLTVSNMSPEDSSIYLCSVEFGSGTGGGYTFGSGTRLTVV.

The V call is TRBV2, the J call TRBJ2-3; TRBD2 might be the D (5 bases). The V end lost 2 bases, the J end lost 8 bases, and 11 bases lay between the germline ends. There are 13 residues in the CDR3. The germline V gene has CDR1 SNHLY and CDR2 FYNNEI. CDR3 amino acids: CASSETRLGTQYF. CDR3 coding DNA: TGTGCCAGCAGTGAAACTAGGCTAGGTACGCAGTATTTT. Looking up the rest from reference TRBV2 and TRBJ2-3 gives the full variable domain: EPEVTQTPSHQVTQMGQEVILRCVPISNHLYFYWYRQILGQKVEFLVSFYNNEISEKSEIFDDQFSVERPDGSNFTLKIRSTKLEDSAMYFCASSETRLGTQYFGPGTRLTVL.

This clonotype was seen only a few times. V gene TRBV4-3 combines with J gene TRBJ1-3; the D is unclear. The V gene's germline CDR1 is LGHNA and CDR2 YSLEER. CDR3 length: 15 amino acids. Between the trimmed V and J ends, which lost 0 bases and 0 bases, there was a span of 6 bases. The CDR3: CASSQDYHSGNTIYF. CDR3 DNA: TGCGCCAGCAGCCAAGATTACCACTCTGGAAACACCATATATTTT.